These 5 T cell receptor beta chains were all obtained from the same sample, sequenced in a study of shared clonotypes between healthy human individuals. Produced via immunoSEQ multiplex PCR; TCRdb's table is partial and in-frame only. The sample has about 1 million clones; about three quarters are singletons. Sequencing input: memory CD4+ T cells sorted from blood. The subset denotes: CD45RA-negative fraction. These receptors were collected from a young man in good health.

In its sample, this clone was seen many times. An end of the junction differs from the germline gene, which may be a read error. The V call is TRBV11-2, the J call TRBJ2-3, with D unresolved. The CDR3 has 13 amino acids. CDR1 is SGHAT and CDR2 is FQNNGV in the germline V gene. This CDR3 is CASSLNEVATRYF. CDR3 nucleotide sequence: TGTGCCAGCAGCTTGAATGAGGTAGCCACGCGGTATTTT.

This sequence joins TRBV7-9 and TRBJ2-5, with TRBD1 matching 8 bases. The germline V gene has CDR1 SEHNR and CDR2 FQNEAQ (reference sequence). The V gene end was trimmed by 3 bases and the J gene end by 2 bases; junction bases not matched to a gene: 5. CDR3 size: 15 residues. CDR3 nucleotide sequence: TGTGCCAGCAGCTTGGGGACAGGAGTGCAAGAGACCCAGTACTTC. Translated: CASSLGTGVQETQYF.

This chain links TRBV19 with TRBJ1-1; TRBD1 is a possible D gene (5 bases). Trimming removed 2 bases from V and 0 bases from J, with 16 bases in between. The CDR3 is 17 residues long. Germline-derived CDR1 and CDR2 are LNHDA and SQIVND (reference sequence). The CDR3, as DNA: TGTGCCAGTAGTATAAGGTGGGGGGACCGGATGAACACTGAAGCTTTCTTT. It translates to CASSIRWGDRMNTEAFF.

The rearrangement uses TRBV7-2 and TRBJ1-2, with 8 bases aligning to TRBD1. Germline values: CDR1 SGHTA, CDR2 FQGNSA. The CDR3 is 16 residues long. V was pared by 1 base and J by 3 bases, with 7 bases of the junction left unmatched. CDR3 loop: CASSLEGARGHYGYTF. The DNA for the CDR3 is TGTGCCAGCAGCTTAGAAGGGGCCAGGGGGCACTATGGCTACACCTTC.

The chain recombines TRBV9 with TRBJ2-5, with D uncertain. The CDR3 runs 12 residues. The germline V gene encodes CDR1 SGDLS and CDR2 YYNGEE. V lost 1 base and J lost 4, with 5 bases in between. The DNA for the CDR3 is TGTGCCAGCAGCGTATTCAGAGAGACCCAGTACTTC. It encodes CASSVFRETQYF.